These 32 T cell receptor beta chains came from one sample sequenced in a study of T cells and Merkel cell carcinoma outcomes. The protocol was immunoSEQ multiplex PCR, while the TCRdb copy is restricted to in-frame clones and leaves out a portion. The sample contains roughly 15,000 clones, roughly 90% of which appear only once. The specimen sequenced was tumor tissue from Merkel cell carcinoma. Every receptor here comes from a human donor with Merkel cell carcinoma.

CDR3 nucleotide sequence: TGTGCCAGCAGCCCTCACAGGGGATCCACCGGGGAGCTGTTTTTT. Amino acids: CASSPHRGSTGELFF. The chain uses TRBV7-2 and TRBJ2-2, with TRBD1 identical over 7 bases. This CDR3 has 15 residues. V shed 5 bases and J 4 bases; nucleotides not matched to a gene: 7. Germline CDR1 reads SGHTA; CDR2 reads FQGNSA.

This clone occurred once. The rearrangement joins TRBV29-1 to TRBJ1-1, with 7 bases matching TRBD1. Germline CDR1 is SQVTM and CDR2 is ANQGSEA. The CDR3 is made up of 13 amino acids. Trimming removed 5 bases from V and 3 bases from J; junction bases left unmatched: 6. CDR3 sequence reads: CSVSQGWDTEAFF. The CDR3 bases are TGCAGCGTTTCACAGGGGTGGGACACTGAAGCTTTCTTT.

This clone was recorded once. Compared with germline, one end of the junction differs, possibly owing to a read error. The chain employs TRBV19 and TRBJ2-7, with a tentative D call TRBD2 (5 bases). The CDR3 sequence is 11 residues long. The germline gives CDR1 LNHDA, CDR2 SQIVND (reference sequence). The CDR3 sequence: CASGLSYEQYF. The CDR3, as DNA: TGTGCCTCCGGACTGTCCTACGAACAGTACTTC.

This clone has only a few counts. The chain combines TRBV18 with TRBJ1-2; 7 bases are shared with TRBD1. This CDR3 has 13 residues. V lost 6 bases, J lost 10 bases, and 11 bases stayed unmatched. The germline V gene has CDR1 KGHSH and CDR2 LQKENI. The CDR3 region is CASSLDRNAIYTF. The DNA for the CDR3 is TGTGCCAGCTCCCTGGACAGGAACGCTATCTACACCTTC.

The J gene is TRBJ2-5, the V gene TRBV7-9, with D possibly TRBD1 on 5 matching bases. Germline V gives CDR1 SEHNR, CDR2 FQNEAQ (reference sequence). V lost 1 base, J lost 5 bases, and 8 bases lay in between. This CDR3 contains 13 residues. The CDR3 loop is CASSLGGGETQYF. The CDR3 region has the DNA TGTGCCAGCAGCTTAGGGGGCGGTGAGACCCAGTACTTC.

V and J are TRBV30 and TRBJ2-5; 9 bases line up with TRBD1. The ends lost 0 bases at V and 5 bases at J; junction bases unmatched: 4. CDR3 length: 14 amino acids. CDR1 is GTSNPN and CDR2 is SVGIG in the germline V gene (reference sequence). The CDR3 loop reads CAWSVTGGGETQYF. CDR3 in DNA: TGTGCCTGGAGTGTAACAGGGGGCGGGGAGACCCAGTACTTC. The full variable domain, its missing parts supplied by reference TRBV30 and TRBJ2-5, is SQTIHQWPATLVQPVGSPLSLECTVEGTSNPNLYWYRQAAGRGLQLLFYSVGIGQISSEVPQNLSASRPQDRQFILSSKKLLLSDSGFYLCAWSVTGGGETQYFGPGTRLLVL.

The CDR3 nucleotides are TGTGCCAGCAGCACCCTCGACAGCTATGGCTACACCTTC. Protein sequence: CASSTLDSYGYTF. The V call is TRBV11-2, the J call TRBJ1-2, with a weak D call TRBD1 (5 bases). Germline V gene data show CDR1 as SGHAT and CDR2 as FQNNGV. The CDR3 is made up of 13 amino acids. Trimming shortened V by 5 bases and J by 4 bases, and 11 bases separated the two germline ends.

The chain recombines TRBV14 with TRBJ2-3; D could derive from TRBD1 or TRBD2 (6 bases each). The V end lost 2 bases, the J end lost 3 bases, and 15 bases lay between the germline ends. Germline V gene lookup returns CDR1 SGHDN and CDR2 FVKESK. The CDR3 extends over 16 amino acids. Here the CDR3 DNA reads TGTGCCAGCAGCCAATATCGCGGGACAAGAACAGATACGCAGTATTTT. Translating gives CASSQYRGTRTDTQYF.

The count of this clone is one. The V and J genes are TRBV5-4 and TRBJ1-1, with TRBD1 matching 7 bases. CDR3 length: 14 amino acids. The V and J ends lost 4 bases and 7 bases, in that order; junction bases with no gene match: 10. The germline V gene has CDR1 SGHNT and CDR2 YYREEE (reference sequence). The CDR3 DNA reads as TGTGCCAGCAGCCCGTGGGACAGAGAGGTTGAAGCTTTCTTT. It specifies CASSPWDREVEAFF.

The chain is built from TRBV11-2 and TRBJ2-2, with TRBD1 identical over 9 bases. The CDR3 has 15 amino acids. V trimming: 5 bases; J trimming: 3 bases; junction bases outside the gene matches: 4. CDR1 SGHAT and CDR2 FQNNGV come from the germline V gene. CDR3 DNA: TGTGCCAGCAGCGCGTGGGACAGGGACACCGGGGAGCTGTTTTTT. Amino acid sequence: CASSAWDRDTGELFF. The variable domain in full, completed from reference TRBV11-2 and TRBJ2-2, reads EAGVAQSPRYKIIEKRQSVAFWCNPISGHATLYWYQQILGQGPKLLIQFQNNGVVDDSQLPKDRFSAERLKGVDSTLKIQPAKLEDSAVYLCASSAWDRDTGELFFGEGSRLTVL.

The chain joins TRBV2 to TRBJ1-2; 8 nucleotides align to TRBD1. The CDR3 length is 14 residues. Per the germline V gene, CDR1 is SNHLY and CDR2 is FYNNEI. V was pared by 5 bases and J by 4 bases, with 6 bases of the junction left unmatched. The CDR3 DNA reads TGTGCCAGCAGTCCGACAGGGGTTGTCTATGGCTACACCTTC. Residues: CASSPTGVVYGYTF.

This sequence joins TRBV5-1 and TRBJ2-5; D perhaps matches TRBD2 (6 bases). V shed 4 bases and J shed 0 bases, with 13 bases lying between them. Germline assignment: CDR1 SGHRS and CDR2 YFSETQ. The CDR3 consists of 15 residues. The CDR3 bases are TGCGCCAGCAGCCCTCTGGCGGGGAACCAAGAGACCCAGTACTTC. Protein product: CASSPLAGNQETQYF.

CDR3 nucleotides: TGTGCCAGCAGGGGGGGCACCGGGGAGCTGTTTTTT. This sequence encodes CASRGGTGELFF. The chain combines TRBV11-3 with TRBJ2-2; possibly TRBD2 for D (6 bases). V dropped 6 bases and J dropped 4 bases, with 6 bases sitting between them. The CDR3 consists of 12 residues. Germline V gene lookup returns CDR1 SGHNT and CDR2 YENEEA.

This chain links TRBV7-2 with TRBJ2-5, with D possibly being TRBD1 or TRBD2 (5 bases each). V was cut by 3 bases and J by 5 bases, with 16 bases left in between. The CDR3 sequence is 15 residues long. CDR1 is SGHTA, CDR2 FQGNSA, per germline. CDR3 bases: TGTGCCAGCAGCTTTTACGGGGCGGGCGGGGAGACCCAGTACTTC. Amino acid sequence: CASSFYGAGGETQYF.

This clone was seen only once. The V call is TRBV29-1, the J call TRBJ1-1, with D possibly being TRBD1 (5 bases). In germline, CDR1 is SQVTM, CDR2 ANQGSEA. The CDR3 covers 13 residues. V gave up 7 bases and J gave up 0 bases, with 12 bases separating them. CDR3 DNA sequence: TGCAGCGCCGTGACAGACCTGAACACTGAAGCTTTCTTT. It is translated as CSAVTDLNTEAFF.

The CDR3 nucleotides read TGTGCCAGCGGGTTCGGGGGTGGCAATCAGCCCCAGCATTTT. This codes for CASGFGGGNQPQHF. J is TRBJ1-5 and V is TRBV6-5; D is perhaps TRBD1 (5 bases). The germline V gene has CDR1 MNHEY and CDR2 SVGAGI. Deletions cut 8 bases from V and 2 bases from J, with 13 bases between. This CDR3 has 14 residues.

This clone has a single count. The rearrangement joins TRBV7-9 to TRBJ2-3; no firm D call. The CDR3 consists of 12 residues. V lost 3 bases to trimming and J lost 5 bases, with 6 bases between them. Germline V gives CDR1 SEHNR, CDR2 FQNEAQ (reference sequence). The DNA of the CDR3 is TGTGCCAGCAGCTTGGTGGGAGATACGCAGTATTTT. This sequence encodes CASSLVGDTQYF.

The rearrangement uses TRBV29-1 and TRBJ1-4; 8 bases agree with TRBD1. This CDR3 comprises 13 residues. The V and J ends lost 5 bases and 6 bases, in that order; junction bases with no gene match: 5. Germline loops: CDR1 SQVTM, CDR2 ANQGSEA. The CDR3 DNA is TGCAGCGTTCTACAGGGGGAAGATGAAAAACTGTTTTTT. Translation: CSVLQGEDEKLFF.

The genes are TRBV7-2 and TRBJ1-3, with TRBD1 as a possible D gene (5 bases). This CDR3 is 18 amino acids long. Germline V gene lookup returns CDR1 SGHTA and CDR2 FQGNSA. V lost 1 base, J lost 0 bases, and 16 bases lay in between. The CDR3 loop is CASSLVGAARSSGNTIYF. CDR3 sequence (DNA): TGTGCCAGCAGCTTAGTTGGGGCGGCTAGGAGCTCTGGAAACACCATATATTTT.

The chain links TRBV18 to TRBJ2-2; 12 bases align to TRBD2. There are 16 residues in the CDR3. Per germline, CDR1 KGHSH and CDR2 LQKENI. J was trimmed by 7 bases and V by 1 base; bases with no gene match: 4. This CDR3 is CASSPRLAGVDGELFF. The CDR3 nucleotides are TGTGCCAGCTCACCACGACTAGCGGGAGTGGACGGGGAGCTGTTTTTT.

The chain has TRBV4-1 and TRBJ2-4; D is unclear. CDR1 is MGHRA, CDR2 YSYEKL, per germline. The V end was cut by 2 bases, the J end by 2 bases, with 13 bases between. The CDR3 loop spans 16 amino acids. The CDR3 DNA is TGCGCCAGCAGCCAACAAACTTTAGGATCCAAAAACATTCAGTACTTC. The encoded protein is CASSQQTLGSKNIQYF.

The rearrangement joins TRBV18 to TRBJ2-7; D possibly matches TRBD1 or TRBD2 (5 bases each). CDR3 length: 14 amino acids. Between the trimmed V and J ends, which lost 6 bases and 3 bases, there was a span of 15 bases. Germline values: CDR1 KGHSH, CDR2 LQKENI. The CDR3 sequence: CASSERPGLYEQYF. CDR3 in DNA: TGTGCCAGCTCGGAAAGGCCGGGGCTCTACGAGCAGTACTTC.

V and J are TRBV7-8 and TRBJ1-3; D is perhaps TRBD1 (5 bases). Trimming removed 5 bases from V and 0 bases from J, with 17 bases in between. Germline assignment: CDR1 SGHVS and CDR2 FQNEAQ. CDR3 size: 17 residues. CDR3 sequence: CASSAATGINSGNTIYF. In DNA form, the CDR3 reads TGTGCCAGCAGCGCCGCCACAGGCATAAACTCTGGAAACACCATATATTTT.

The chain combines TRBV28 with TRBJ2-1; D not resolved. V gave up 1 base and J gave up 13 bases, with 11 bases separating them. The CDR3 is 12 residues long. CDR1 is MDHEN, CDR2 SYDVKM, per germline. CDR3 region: CASSLSQSPQFF. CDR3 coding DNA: TGTGCCAGCAGTTTATCGCAATCCCCCCAGTTCTTC.

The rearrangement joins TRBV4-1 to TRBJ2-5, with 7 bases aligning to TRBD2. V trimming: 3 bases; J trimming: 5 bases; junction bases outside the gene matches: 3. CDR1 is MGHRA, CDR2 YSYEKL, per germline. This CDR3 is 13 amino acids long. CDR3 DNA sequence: TGCGCCAGCAGCCACACTAGCGATGAGACCCAGTACTTC. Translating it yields CASSHTSDETQYF.

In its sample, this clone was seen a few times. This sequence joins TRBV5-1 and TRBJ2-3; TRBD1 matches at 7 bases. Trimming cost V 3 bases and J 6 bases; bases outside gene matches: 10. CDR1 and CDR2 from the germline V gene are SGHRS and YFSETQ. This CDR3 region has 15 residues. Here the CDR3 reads CASSSDRAVSDTQYF. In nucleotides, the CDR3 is TGCGCCAGCAGCTCCGACAGGGCCGTTTCGGATACGCAGTATTTT.

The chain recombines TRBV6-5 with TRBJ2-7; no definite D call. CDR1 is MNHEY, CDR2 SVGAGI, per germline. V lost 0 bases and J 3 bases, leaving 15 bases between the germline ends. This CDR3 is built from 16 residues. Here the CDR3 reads CASSYSPTAMSYEQYF. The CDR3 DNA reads TGTGCCAGCAGTTACTCGCCGACGGCTATGAGCTACGAGCAGTACTTC.

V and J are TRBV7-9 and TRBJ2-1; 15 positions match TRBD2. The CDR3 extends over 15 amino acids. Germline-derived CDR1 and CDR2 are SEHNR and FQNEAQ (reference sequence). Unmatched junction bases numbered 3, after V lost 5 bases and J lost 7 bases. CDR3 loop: CASSIGTSGGNEQFF. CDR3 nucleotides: TGTGCCAGCAGCATAGGGACTAGCGGGGGGAATGAGCAGTTCTTC.

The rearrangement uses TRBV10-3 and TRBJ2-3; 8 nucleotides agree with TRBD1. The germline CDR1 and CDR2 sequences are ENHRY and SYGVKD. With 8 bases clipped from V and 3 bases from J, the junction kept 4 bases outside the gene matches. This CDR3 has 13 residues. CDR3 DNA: TGTGCCATCGCCGGGACAGGAACAGATACGCAGTATTTT. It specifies CAIAGTGTDTQYF.

The CDR3 sequence is CSVTQGNTEAFF. CDR3 coding DNA: TGCAGCGTTACACAGGGTAACACTGAAGCTTTCTTT. The chain couples TRBV29-1 to TRBJ1-1; D might be TRBD1 (6 bases). Germline lookup yields CDR1 SQVTM and CDR2 ANQGSEA. CDR3 length equals 12 residues. V was cut by 5 bases and J by 2 bases, with 9 bases left in between.

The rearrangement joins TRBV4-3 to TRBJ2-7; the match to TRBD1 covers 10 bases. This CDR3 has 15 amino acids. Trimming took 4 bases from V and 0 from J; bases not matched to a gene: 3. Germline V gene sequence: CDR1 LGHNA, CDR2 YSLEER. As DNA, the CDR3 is TGCGCCAGCAGCCTCCGGACAGGGGGCTCCTACGAGCAGTACTTC. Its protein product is CASSLRTGGSYEQYF.

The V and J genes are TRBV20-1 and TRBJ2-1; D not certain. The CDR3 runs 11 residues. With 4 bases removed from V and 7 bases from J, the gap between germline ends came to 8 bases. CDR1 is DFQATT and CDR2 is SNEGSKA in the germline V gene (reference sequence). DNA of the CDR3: TGCAGTGCTAAAGACGTTAATGAGCAGTTCTTC. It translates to CSAKDVNEQFF.